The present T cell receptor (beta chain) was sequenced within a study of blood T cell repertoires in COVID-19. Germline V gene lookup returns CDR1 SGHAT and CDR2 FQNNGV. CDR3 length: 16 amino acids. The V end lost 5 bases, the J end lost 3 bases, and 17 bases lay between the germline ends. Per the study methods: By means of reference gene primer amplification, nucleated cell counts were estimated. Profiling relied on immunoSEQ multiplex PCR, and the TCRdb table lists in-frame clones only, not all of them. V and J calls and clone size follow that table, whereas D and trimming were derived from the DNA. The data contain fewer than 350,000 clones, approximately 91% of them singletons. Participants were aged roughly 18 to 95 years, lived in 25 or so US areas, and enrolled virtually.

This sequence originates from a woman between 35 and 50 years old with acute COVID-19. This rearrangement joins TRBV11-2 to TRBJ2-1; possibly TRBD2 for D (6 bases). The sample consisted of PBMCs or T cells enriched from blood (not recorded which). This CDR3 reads CASSPNLMGGYNEQFF. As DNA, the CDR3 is TGTGCCAGCAGCCCGAACCTGATGGGGGGCTACAATGAGCAGTTCTTC.